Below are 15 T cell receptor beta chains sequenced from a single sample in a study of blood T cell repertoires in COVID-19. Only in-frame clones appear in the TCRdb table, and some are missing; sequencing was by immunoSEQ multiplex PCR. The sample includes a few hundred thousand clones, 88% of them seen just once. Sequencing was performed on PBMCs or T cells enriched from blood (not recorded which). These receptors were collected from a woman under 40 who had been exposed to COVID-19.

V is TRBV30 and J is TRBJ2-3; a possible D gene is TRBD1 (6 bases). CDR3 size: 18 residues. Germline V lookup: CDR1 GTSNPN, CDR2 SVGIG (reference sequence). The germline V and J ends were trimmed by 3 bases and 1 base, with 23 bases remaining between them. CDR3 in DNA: TGTGCCTGGAGAGTTGGCGCCGACCATTACAGGGGCACAGATACGCAGTATTTT. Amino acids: CAWRVGADHYRGTDTQYF.

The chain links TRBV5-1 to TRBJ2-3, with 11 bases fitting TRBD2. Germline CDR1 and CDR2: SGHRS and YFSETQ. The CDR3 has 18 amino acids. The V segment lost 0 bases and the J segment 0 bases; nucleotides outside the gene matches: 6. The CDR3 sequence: CASSLAKLAGASTDTQYF. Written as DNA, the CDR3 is TGCGCCAGCAGCTTGGCCAAACTAGCGGGAGCGAGCACAGATACGCAGTATTTT.

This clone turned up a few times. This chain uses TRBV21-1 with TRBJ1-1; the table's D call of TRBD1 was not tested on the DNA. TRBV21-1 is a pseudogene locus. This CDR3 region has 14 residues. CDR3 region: CASRPQGLATEAFF. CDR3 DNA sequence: TGTGCCAGCCGCCCGCAGGGGCTTGCCACTGAAGCTTTCTTT.

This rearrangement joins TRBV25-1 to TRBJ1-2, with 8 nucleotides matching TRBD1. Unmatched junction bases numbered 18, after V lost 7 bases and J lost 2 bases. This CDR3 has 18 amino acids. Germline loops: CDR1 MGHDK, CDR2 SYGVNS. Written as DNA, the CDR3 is TGTGCCAGCACCGACTCGGCTACCAGGGCAGGGGGCAACTATGGCTACACCTTC. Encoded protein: CASTDSATRAGGNYGYTF.

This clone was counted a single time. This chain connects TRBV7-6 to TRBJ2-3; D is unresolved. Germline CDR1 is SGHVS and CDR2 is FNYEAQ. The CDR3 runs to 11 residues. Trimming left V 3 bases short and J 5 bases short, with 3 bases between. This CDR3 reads CASSFKDTQYF. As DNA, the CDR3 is TGTGCCAGCAGCTTCAAAGATACGCAGTATTTT.

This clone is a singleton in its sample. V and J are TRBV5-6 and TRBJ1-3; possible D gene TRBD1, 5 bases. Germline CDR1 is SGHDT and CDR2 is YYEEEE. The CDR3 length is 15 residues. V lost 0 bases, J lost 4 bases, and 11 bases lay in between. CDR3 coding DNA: TGTGCCAGCAGCTTGGCGGCAGGGCGGGGAAACACCATATATTTT. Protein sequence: CASSLAAGRGNTIYF.

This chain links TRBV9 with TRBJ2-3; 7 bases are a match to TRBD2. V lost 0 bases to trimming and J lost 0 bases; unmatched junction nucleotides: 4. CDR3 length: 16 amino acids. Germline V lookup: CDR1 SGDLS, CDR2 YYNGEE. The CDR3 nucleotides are TGTGCCAGCAGCGTAGAGGCTAGCGGTAGCACAGATACGCAGTATTTT. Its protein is CASSVEASGSTDTQYF.

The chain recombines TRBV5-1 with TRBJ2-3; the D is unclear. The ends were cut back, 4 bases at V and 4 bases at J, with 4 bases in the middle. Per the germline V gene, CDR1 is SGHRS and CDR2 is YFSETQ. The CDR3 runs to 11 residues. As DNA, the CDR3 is TGCGCCAGCAGCGCGTCAGATACGCAGTATTTT. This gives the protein CASSASDTQYF.

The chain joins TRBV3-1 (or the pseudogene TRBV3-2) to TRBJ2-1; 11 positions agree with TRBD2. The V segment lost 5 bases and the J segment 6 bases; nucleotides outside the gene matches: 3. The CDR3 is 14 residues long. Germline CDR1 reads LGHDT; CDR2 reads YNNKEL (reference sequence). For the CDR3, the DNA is TGTGCCAGCAGCACTAGCGGGAGTGTCAATGAGCAGTTCTTC. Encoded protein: CASSTSGSVNEQFF.

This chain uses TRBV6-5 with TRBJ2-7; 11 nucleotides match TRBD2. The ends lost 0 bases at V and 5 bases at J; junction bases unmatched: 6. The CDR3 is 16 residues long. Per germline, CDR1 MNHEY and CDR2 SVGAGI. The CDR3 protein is CASSYSVAGGHHEQYF. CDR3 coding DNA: TGTGCCAGCAGTTACTCAGTAGCGGGAGGGCACCACGAGCAGTACTTC.

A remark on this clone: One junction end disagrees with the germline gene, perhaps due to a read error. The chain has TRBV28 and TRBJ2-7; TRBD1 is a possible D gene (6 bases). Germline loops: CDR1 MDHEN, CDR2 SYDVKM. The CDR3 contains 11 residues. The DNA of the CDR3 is TGTGCCAGCTCAGACGGGACACCCGATCTATTT. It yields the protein CASSDGTPDLF.

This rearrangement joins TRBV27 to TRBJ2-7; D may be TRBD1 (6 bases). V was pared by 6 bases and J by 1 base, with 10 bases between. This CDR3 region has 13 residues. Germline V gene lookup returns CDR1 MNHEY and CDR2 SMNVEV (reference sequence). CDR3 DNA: TGTGCCAGCAGCTACGGACAGTCCTACGAGCAGTACTTC. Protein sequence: CASSYGQSYEQYF.

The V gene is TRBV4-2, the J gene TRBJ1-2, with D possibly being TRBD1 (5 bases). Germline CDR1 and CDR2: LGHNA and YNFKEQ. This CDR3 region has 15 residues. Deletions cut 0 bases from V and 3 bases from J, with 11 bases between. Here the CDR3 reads CASSQDWGDYYGYTF. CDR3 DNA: TGTGCCAGCAGCCAAGATTGGGGGGACTACTATGGCTACACCTTC.

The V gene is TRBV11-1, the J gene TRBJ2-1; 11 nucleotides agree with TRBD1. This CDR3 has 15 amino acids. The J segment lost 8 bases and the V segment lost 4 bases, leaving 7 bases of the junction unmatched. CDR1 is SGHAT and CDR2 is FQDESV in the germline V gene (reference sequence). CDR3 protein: CASSSDRGRMDEQFF. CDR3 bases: TGTGCCAGCAGCTCGGACAGGGGGCGTATGGATGAGCAGTTCTTC.

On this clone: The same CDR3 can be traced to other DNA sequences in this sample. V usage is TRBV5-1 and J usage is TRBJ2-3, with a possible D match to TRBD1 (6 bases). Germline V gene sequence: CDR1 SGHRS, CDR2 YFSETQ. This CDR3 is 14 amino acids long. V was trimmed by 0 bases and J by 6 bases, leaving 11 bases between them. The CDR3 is CASSLGSGADTQYF. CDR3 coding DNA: TGCGCCAGCAGCTTGGGGTCAGGGGCGGATACGCAGTATTTT.